This record concerns one TCR beta chain sequence. As yet, its antigen is unknown. It was with unique molecular identifiers that the TCRbeta library was prepared. TCRdb reprocessed the PCR reads with MiXCR, giving one entry per CDR3 protein. Altogether a few hundred thousand distinct CDR3 sequences are present, 6.5% to 9% being singletons, with the ten largest covering about 9.3%. The sample comes from a study of T-cell reconstitution after alpha-beta-depleted transplantation in children. Study-wide findings and caveats: Reportedly, alpha-beta T cells present about two months post-transplant originated from several hundred expanded clones of graft origin. TCRbeta diversity was high at day 60 in some patients (a result of surviving recipient T cells and thymic progenitors). Once a year had passed after transplant, T-cell counts and diversity came mostly from newly produced T cells.

The CDR3 length is 16 residues. With V trimmed by 0 bases and J by 0 bases, 2 bases remained unmatched. Germline V gene lookup returns CDR1 LNHNV and CDR2 YYDKDF (reference sequence). V usage is TRBV15 and J usage is TRBJ1-2; TRBD1 matches 9 bases. This sample comprised peripheral blood, obtained 360 days after TCRalphabeta/CD19-depleted stem cell transplant. The TCR sequence derives from a female patient aged 2 to 10 who had a stem cell transplant for Fanconi anemia, so the T cells may come from the graft donor. The CDR3 reads CATSREGTGSNYGYTF. The CDR3 DNA reads as TGTGCCACCAGCAGAGAAGGGACAGGGTCTAACTATGGCTACACCTTC. The full variable domain, its missing parts supplied by reference TRBV15 and TRBJ1-2, is DAMVIQNPRYQVTQFGKPVTLSCSQTLNHNVMYWYQQKSSQAPKLLFHYYDKDFNNEADTPDNFQSRRPNTSFCFLDIRSPGLGDTAMYLCATSREGTGSNYGYTFGSGTRLTVV.